Below, 8 T cell receptor beta chains from the same sample are listed, as sequenced in a study of OX40 agonist ivuxolimab in advanced cancers. The assay was immunoSEQ multiplex PCR, and TCRdb's table has in-frame clones only and misses some. Of about 37,000 clones detected, less than 90% appear once; the ten largest clones hold under 20%. The material was CD4+ or CD8+ T cells sorted from blood, obtained in a trial of the OX40 agonist ivuxolimab. The receptor set was obtained from an adult with an advanced solid tumor such as melanoma, head and neck, liver or kidney cancer.

The rearrangement links TRBV19 to TRBJ2-1, with D perhaps matching TRBD1 (6 bases). This CDR3 has 16 residues. Germline V gives CDR1 LNHDA, CDR2 SQIVND (reference sequence). Trimming removed 6 bases at V and 6 bases at J, with 21 bases between. CDR3 region: CASSLAAGAPPNEQFF. The CDR3 DNA sequence: TGTGCCAGTAGCCTCGCCGCAGGGGCTCCGCCCAATGAGCAGTTCTTC. Combining the CDR3 with reference TRBV19 and TRBJ2-1 gives the whole variable domain DGGITQSPKYLFRKEGQNVTLSCEQNLNHDAMYWYRQDPGQGLRLIYYSQIVNDFQKGDIAEGYSVSREKKESFPLTVTSAQKNPTAFYLCASSLAAGAPPNEQFFGPGTRLTVL.

The rearrangement uses TRBV12-5 and TRBJ1-5; D is unclear. Trimming cost V 3 bases and J 3 bases, with 9 bases left between them. This CDR3 has 14 residues. The V gene's germline CDR1 is LGHNT and CDR2 FRNRAP. The CDR3 DNA reads TGTGCTAGTGGTTTAGAACTGGACAATCAGCCCCAGCATTTT. The encoded protein is CASGLELDNQPQHF.

In its sample, this clone ranks as medium-sized. The CDR3 bases are TGTGCCAGCAGTCCCCGAGCGCGGGGAGGCTATGGCTACACCTTC. Translating gives CASSPRARGGYGYTF. The chain combines TRBV6-5 with TRBJ1-2; D is undetermined. Germline-derived CDR1 and CDR2 are MNHEY and SVGAGI. The CDR3 is made up of 15 amino acids. Deletions cut 5 bases from V and 4 bases from J, with 17 bases between.

The J gene is TRBJ2-7, the V gene TRBV7-9; D is unresolved. V was pared by 4 bases and J by 3 bases, with 7 bases between. Germline V gene data show CDR1 as SEHNR and CDR2 as FQNEAQ (reference sequence). The CDR3 length is 12 residues. The CDR3 nucleotides are TGTGCCAGCAGCTCCGGGTACTACGAGCAGTACTTC. Translation: CASSSGYYEQYF.

V gene TRBV13 combines with J gene TRBJ2-7; D not resolved. Germline CDR1 is PRHDT and CDR2 is FYEKMQ (reference sequence). V dropped 5 bases and J dropped 1 base, with 9 bases sitting between them. This CDR3 has 13 residues. This CDR3 reads CASSPPRSYEQYF. Written as DNA, the CDR3 is TGTGCCAGCAGCCCCCCCCGGTCCTACGAGCAGTACTTC.

The CDR3 region is CASHPGRAETQYF. The DNA of the CDR3 is TGTGCCAGCCATCCGGGTCGAGCAGAGACCCAGTACTTC. This chain uses TRBV21-1 with TRBJ2-5; the table's D call of TRBD2 was not tested on the DNA. TRBV21-1 is termed a pseudogene. The CDR3 is made up of 13 amino acids.

The chain joins TRBV5-6 to TRBJ2-7; 7 bases are a match to TRBD1. Trimming cost V 0 bases and J 3 bases; bases outside gene matches: 12. The CDR3 loop spans 17 amino acids. Per germline, CDR1 SGHDT and CDR2 YYEEEE. The CDR3: CASSLEGGRYTNYEQYF. The CDR3 nucleotides are TGTGCCAGCAGCTTGGAAGGGGGCCGATATACTAACTACGAGCAGTACTTC.

The chain joins TRBV11-3 to TRBJ2-5; no clear D gene. V was shortened by 5 bases and J by 5 bases, with 12 bases between the two germline ends. The CDR3 extends over 13 amino acids. CDR1 and CDR2 (germline): SGHNT, YENEEA. CDR3 amino acids: CASSPGPRETQYF. The DNA of the CDR3 is TGTGCCAGCAGCCCCGGGCCCCGGGAGACCCAGTACTTC.